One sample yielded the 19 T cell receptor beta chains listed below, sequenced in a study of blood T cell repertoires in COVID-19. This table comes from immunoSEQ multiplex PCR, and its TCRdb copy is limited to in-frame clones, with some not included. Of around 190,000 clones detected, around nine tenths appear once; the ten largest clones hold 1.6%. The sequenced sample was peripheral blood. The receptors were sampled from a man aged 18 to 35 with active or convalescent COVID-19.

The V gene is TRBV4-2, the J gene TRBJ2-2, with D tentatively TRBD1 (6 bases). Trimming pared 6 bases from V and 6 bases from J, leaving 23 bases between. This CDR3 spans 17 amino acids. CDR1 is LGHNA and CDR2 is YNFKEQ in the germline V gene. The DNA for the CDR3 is TGTGCCAGCAGGCCTATTCCGGGACAACGAAACGCCGGGGAGCTGTTTTTT. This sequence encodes CASRPIPGQRNAGELFF.

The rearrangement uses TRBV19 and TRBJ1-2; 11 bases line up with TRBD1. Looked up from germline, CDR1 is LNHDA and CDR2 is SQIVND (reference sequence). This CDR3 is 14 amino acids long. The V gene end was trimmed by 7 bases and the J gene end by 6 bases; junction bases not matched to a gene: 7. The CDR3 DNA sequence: TGTGCCAGTAAGCTGGGACAGGGGGAGGATGGCTACACCTTC. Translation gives CASKLGQGEDGYTF.

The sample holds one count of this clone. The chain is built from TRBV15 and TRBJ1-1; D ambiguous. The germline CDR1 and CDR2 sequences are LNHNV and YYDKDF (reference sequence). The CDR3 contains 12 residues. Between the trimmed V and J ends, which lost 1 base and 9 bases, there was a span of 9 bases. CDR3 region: CATSRGTGKAFF. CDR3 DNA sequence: TGTGCCACCAGCAGAGGGACTGGGAAAGCTTTCTTT.

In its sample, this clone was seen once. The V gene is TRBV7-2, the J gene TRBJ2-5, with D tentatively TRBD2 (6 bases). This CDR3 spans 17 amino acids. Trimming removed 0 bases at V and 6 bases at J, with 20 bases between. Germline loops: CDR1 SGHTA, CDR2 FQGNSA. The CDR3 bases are TGTGCCAGCAGCTTAGCGAAAGGGACCCTGGAGGGGCAGACCCAGTACTTC. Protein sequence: CASSLAKGTLEGQTQYF.

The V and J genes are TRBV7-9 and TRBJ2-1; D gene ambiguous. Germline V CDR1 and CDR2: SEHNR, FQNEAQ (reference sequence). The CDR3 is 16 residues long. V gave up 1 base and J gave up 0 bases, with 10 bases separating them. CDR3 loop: CASSLGLTSSYNEQFF. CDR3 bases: TGTGCCAGCAGCTTAGGACTCACCAGCTCCTACAATGAGCAGTTCTTC. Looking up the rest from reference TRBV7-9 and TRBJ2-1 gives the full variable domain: DTGVSQNPRHKITKRGQNVTFRCDPISEHNRLYWYRQTLGQGPEFLTYFQNEAQLEKSRLLSDRFSAERPKGSFSTLEIQRTEQGDSAMYLCASSLGLTSSYNEQFFGPGTRLTVL.

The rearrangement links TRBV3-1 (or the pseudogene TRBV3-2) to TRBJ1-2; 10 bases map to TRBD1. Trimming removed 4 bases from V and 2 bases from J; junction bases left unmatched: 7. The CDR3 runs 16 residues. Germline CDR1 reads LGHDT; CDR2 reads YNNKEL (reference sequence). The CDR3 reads CASSPSGQGTNYGYTF. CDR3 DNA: TGTGCCAGCAGCCCATCGGGACAGGGGACCAACTATGGCTACACCTTC.

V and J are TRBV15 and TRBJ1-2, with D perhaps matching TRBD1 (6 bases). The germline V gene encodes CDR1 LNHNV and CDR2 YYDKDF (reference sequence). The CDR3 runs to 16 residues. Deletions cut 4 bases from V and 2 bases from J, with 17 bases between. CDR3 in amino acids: CATSMRTAGLNYGYTF. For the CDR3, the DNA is TGTGCCACCAGCATGAGGACAGCGGGACTGAACTATGGCTACACCTTC.

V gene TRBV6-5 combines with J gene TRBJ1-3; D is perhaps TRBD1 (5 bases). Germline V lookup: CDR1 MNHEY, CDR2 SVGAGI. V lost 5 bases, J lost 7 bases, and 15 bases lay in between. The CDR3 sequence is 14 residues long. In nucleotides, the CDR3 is TGTGCCAGCAGTCCGACGACAGCTCGGAACACCATATATTTT. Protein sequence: CASSPTTARNTIYF.

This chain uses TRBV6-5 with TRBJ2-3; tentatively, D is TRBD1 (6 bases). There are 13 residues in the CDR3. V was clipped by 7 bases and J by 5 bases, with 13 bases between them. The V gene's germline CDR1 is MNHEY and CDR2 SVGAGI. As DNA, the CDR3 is TGTGCCAGCAATCTACAGGGAAGAGATACGCAGTATTTT. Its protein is CASNLQGRDTQYF.

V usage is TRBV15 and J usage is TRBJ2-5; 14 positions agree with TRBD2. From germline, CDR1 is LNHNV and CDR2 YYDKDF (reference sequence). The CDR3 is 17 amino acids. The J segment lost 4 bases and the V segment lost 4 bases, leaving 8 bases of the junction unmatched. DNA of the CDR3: TGTGCCACCAGCAACGGACTAGCGGGGGGCCCGGGAGAGACCCAGTACTTC. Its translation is CATSNGLAGGPGETQYF.

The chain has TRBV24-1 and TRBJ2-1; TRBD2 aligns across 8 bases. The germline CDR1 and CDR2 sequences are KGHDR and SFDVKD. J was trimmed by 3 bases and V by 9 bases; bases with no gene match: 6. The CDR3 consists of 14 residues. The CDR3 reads CATASGTSYNEQFF. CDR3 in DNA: TGTGCCACCGCCTCCGGGACTAGCTACAATGAGCAGTTCTTC.

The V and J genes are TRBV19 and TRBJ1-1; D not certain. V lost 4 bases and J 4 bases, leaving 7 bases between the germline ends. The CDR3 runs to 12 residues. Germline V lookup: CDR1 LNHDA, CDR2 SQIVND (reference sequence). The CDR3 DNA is TGTGCCAGTAGTACGGGTCCCACTGAAGCTTTCTTT. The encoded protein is CASSTGPTEAFF.

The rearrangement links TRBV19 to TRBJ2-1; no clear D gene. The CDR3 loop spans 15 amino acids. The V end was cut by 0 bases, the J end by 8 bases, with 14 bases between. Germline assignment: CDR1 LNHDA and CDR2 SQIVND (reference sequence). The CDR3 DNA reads TGTGCCAGTAGTATAGAGCTAGGCGATTACCATGAGCAGTTCTTC. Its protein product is CASSIELGDYHEQFF. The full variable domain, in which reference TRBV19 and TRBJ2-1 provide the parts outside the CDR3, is DGGITQSPKYLFRKEGQNVTLSCEQNLNHDAMYWYRQDPGQGLRLIYYSQIVNDFQKGDIAEGYSVSREKKESFPLTVTSAQKNPTAFYLCASSIELGDYHEQFFGPGTRLTVL.

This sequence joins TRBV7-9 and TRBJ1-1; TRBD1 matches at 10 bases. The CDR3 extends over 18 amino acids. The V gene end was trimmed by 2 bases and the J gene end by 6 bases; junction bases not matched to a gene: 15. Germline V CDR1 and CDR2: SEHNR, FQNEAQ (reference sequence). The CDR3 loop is CASSLLDRGRINSAEAFF. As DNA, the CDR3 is TGTGCCAGCAGCTTACTAGACAGGGGGCGAATTAATAGCGCTGAAGCTTTCTTT.

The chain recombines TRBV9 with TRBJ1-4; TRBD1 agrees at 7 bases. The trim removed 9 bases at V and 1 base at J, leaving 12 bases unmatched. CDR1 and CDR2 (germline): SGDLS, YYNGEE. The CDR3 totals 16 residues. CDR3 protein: CATERDREVTNEKLFF. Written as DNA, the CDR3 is TGTGCCACCGAGAGGGACAGAGAAGTAACTAATGAAAAACTGTTTTTT.

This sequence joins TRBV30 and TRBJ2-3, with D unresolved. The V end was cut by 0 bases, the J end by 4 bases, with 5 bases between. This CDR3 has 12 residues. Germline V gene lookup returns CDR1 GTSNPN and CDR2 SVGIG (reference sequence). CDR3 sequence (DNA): TGTGCCTGGAGTGTACGGTCAGATACGCAGTATTTT. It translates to CAWSVRSDTQYF.

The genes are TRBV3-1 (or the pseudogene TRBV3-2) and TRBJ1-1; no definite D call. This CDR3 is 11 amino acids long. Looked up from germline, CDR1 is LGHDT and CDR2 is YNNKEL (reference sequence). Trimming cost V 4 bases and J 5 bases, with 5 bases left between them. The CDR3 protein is CASSPGTEAFF. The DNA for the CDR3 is TGTGCCAGCAGCCCCGGGACTGAAGCTTTCTTT.

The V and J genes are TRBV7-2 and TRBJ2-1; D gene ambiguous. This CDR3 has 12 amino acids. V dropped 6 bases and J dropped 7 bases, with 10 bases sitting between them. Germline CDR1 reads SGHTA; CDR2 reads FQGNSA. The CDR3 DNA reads TGTGCCAGCAGTTCGCTTCGGAATGAGCAGTTCTTC. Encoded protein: CASSSLRNEQFF. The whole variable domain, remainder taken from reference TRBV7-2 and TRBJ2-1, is GAGVSQSPSNKVTEKGKDVELRCDPISGHTALYWYRQSLGQGLEFLIYFQGNSAPDKSGLPSDRFSAERTGGSVSTLTIQRTQQEDSAVYLCASSSLRNEQFFGPGTRLTVL.

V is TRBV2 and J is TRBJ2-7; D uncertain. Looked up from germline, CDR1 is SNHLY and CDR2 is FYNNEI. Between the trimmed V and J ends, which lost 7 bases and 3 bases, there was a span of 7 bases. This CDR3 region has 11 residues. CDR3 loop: CASNAIYEQYF. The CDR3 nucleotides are TGTGCCAGCAACGCTATCTACGAGCAGTACTTC.